Shown below are 2 T cell receptor beta chains from a single sample sequenced in a study of T cell responses to AZD1222 COVID-19 vaccine. TCRdb keeps only in-frame clones here, not all; method: immunoSEQ multiplex PCR. The data hold roughly 140,000 clones, with around 85% observed a single time. Sequencing used peripheral blood, obtained after recovery from COVID-19. These receptors originate from an adult who had recovered from COVID-19.

This chain connects TRBV7-9 to TRBJ1-5, with TRBD1 matching over 8 bases. The V gene end was trimmed by 5 bases and the J gene end by 4 bases; junction bases not matched to a gene: 1. The CDR3 is 13 residues long. The V gene's germline CDR1 is SEHNR and CDR2 FQNEAQ (reference sequence). In nucleotides, the CDR3 is TGTGCCAGCAGCGGACAGGGTAATCAGCCCCAGCATTTT. Protein: CASSGQGNQPQHF.

The V call is TRBV27, the J call TRBJ2-1; TRBD1 or TRBD2 may be the D gene (5 bases each). Per germline, CDR1 MNHEY and CDR2 SMNVEV (reference sequence). V was clipped by 11 bases and J by 12 bases, with 20 bases between them. The CDR3 covers 12 residues. CDR3 in DNA: TGTGCCTCCGCCGGGTCCAGGGCGGGGCAGTTCTTC. Translation: CASAGSRAGQFF.